The source of this TCR beta chain is a study of Graves' ophthalmopathy and Graves' hyperthyroidism (dated by TCRdb to 2017 to 2018). Regarding the research as a whole: Peripheral blood was collected before any treatment was given, at the time of initial diagnosis. The study used signatures of the TCR beta repertoire to tell Graves' ophthalmopathy apart from Graves' hyperthyroidism and to predict which patients would progress to ophthalmopathy. For independent validation, a separate cohort was made up of around 18 hyperthyroidism patients plus 17 patients who later progressed from hyperthyroidism to ophthalmopathy. In total, under 150 blood samples were TCR-sequenced: 43 ophthalmopathy, some 75 hyperthyroidism and roughly 17 hyperthyroidism-to-ophthalmopathy patients. After sampling, hyperthyroidism patients received methimazole starting at 30 mg daily, and ophthalmopathy patients received high-dose intravenous methylprednisolone. The roughly 94 discovery patients were randomly split 7:3 into training and test sets. T-cell repertoires of thyroid tissue and blood were compared in more than 5 hyperthyroidism patients. To explore V-J signatures distinguishing ophthalmopathy from hyperthyroidism, a discovery set of about 99 patients (fewer than 45 ophthalmopathy, some 55 stable hyperthyroidism) was enrolled. The paper's findings and limits, for the study overall: In cross-validation, the 13-signature model distinguished ophthalmopathy from stable hyperthyroidism with roughly 90% sensitivity and around 82% specificity, and in the test set the corresponding values were 80% and 75%. In validation, the model predicted ophthalmopathy progression with 55% to 71% sensitivity and approximately 72% specificity; more than ten predicted patients were CT-confirmed with GO in a median of 6.5 months. Sample size was not statistically predetermined, and group allocation was not concealed from the investigators. Among expanded thyroid clonotypes with frequency above 0.001, most also showed up in blood, which suggests that blood repertoires may reflect the thyroid immune response.

In its sample, this clonotype was seen a few times. There is no known antigen for this receptor. Base qualities are not provided; no much larger clone lies one nucleotide away. Ophthalmopathy patients had moderately to severely active disease, Clinical Activity Score of at least 3, NOSPECS grade of at least 4, and disease duration under 3 months. Patients with other autoimmune diseases, uncontrolled infections, pregnancy or lactation were excluded. Clinical symptoms, serum thyroxine, TRAb, thyroid ultrasound and orbital computed tomography were used for diagnosis. Ficoll-Paque density gradient centrifugation was used to isolate PBMCs from approximately 10 ml of fresh peripheral blood. Total RNA was extracted with Trizol reagent and quality-checked on an Agilent 2100 Bioanalyzer. From the germline V gene (reference sequence), CDR1 is LNHDA and CDR2 is SQIVND. Germline trimming amounts to 7 bases on V and 5 bases on J, with 4 as the count of junction bases outside the gene matches. From cysteine to phenylalanine, the CDR3 is 13 amino acids long. Only the CDR3 DNA stays, 39 bases, in frame from base 1.

TCR beta CDR3 regions were amplified from RNA transcripts for repertoire sequencing. HTBI primers and the Qiagen OneStep RT-PCR kit were used in a first-round RT-PCR, which was followed by a second-round multiplex PCR, size selection and purification. The libraries underwent paired-end sequencing with 100 bp reads on an Illumina HiSeq2000. As for the authors' bioinformatics: SOAPnuke was used to process the reads, throwing out any read that had adapters, had uncalled bases, had a mean Phred below 15, or lacked an exact constant-primer or identifier match. COPE v1.2.5 was used to merge the high-quality paired reads. Unique nucleotide sequences were defined as clonotypes and aligned to IMGT TRB V, D and J references using MiTCR v1.1. The analysis was limited to V-J combinations with a frequency above 0.0001, which together covered around 99% of the repertoires. A TCR clonal expansion and chaos score per V-J combination was defined as the ratio of F50 clonal expansion to chaos observed in the TCRdist matrix. Welch's t-statistics and random forest were used to reduce the features to some 13 V-J combinations, which were then used as input to a naive Bayes classifier. The Morisita-Horn index was used to measure how similar the thyroid and blood repertoires were. The public reads were quality trimmed at Q25 with fastp and then assembled into clones with MiXCR by TCRdb, keeping productive beta chains. Rows with one shared CDR3 protein collapse into an entry with the most common genes and DNA. The V and J calls here are based on TCRdb, not the publication. The sample yields some 520,000 distinct CDR3 sequences; over 13% were counted once. The ten largest clones take up roughly 9.8% of the sample.

The material sequenced was blood. The receptor comes from a woman in her 30s with Graves' ophthalmopathy. Donor details come from another sample of the same person, matched by shared clones. Rearrangement joined TRBV19 to TRBJ1-1; 10 central bases correspond to TRBD1. The CDR3 region has the sequence CASIDRGQTEAFF. The nucleotide sequence reads as follows: TGTGCCAGTATTGACAGGGGGCAGACTGAAGCTTTCTTT. This CDR3, with the reference TRBV19 and TRBJ1-1 proteins standing in past its ends, gives the full variable domain DGGITQSPKYLFRKEGQNVTLSCEQNLNHDAMYWYRQDPGQGLRLIYYSQIVNDFQKGDIAEGYSVSREKKESFPLTVTSAQKNPTAFYLCASIDRGQTEAFFGQGTRLTVV.